This note documents a single T cell receptor (beta chain) sequence. As yet, its antigen is unknown. This may come from a read error, since a much larger clone is one base off. Likely a read error: the CDR3 ends without its conserved phenylalanine or tryptophan. The template was RNA from unsorted bulk tissue. This CDR3 comprises 14 residues. Trimming took off 2 bases at V and 8 bases at J, with 13 bases between the two ends. Germline V gives CDR1 MNHEY, CDR2 SVGAGI. This entry belongs to a study of tumor and adjacent non-tumor tissue in lung cancer. In the study overall: Samples averaged around 4 million productive TCRbeta reads each. Whole-study results and caveats: Higher tumor TCR diversity was associated with shorter survival. Top 100 clones took a larger repertoire share in normal lung. Compared with tumor, normal lung showed significantly lower TCR diversity.

A modified ARM-PCR protocol with three rounds of nested PCR amplified TCRbeta. TCRdb fed the multiplex PCR reads into MiXCR, producing one record per CDR3 protein. The sample includes 110,000 or so distinct CDR3 sequences, 75% of them seen just once. Input material: lung tumor tissue. V is TRBV6-5 and J is TRBJ2-1; D unresolved. This sequence originates from a woman aged 55-70 years with non-small cell lung cancer. CDR3 sequence: CASSYSGVGYEQFL. The CDR3, as DNA: TGTGCCAGCAGTTACAGTGGGGTGGGATATGAGCAGTTCTTA.